A selection of T cell receptor beta chains follows, all from one sample in a study of cytomegalovirus exposure and HLA in healthy donors. Using immunoSEQ multiplex PCR, the repertoire was profiled, and TCRdb retains in-frame clones only, with some absent. The sample records about 140,000 clones, approximately 61% being singletons. What was sequenced was PBMCs. The receptor set was obtained from a human donor in good health. Each CDR3 is given with its conserved first and last residue. Fields, in order: clone size, CDR3 length, J gene, V gene, D gene, CDR3 DNA, CDR3 protein. A D gene is named only where the DNA matches it firmly. Rows may omit the clone size; those that give it use once, few, many or a size class.

-	13	TRBJ1-5	TRBV21-1	-	TGTGCCAGCAGCAAGGGCAACAATCAGCCCCAGCATTTT	CASSKGNNQPQHF
-	14	TRBJ2-7	TRBV6-5	TRBD1	TGTGCCAGCAAGACAGGGGCCCCTTCCTACGAGCAGTACTTC	CASKTGAPSYEQYF
few	13	TRBJ2-7	TRBV19	TRBD2	TGTGCCAGTAGTATCCGGGAGGGCTACGAGCAGTACTTC	CASSIREGYEQYF
-	16	TRBJ1-4	TRBV4-1	TRBD1	TGCGCCAGCAGCCAGTTCGACAGGGCAACTAATGAAAAACTGTTTTTT	CASSQFDRATNEKLFF
-	15	TRBJ2-4	TRBV2	-	TGTGCCAGCAGACTAGAACAGGGAGGGTACGGCATTCAGTACTTC	CASRLEQGGYGIQYF
few	14	TRBJ1-5	TRBV5-1	-	TGCGCCAGCAGCCAGGGGATTAGCAATCAGCCCCAGCATTTT	CASSQGISNQPQHF
-	14	TRBJ2-1	TRBV5-6	-	TGTGCCAGCAGCTTGAGGCGGCAGAACAATGAGCAGTTCTTC	CASSLRRQNNEQFF
-	16	TRBJ2-1	TRBV18	TRBD2	TGTGCCAGCTCACCGCCTACTAGCGGGACTGGGAATGAGCAGTTCTTC	CASSPPTSGTGNEQFF
-	13	TRBJ1-1	TRBV28	TRBD1	TGTGCCAGCGGACCAGGGGGGAGGACTGAAGCTTTCTTT	CASGPGGRTEAFF
-	14	TRBJ2-5	TRBV7-2	TRBD1	TGTGCCAGCAGGCAAGACAGGGCGCGAGAGACCCAGTACTTC	CASRQDRARETQYF
-	15	TRBJ2-3	TRBV5-5	TRBD1	TGTGCCAGCAGCCCGACAGGGGCTAGCACAGATACGCAGTATTTT	CASSPTGASTDTQYF
-	13	TRBJ2-1	TRBV5-1	TRBD2	TGCGCCAGCAGCCCTAGGACTAGCGGGAGGGAGTTCTTC	CASSPRTSGREFF
-	14	TRBJ2-7	TRBV6-1	TRBD1	TGTGCCAGCACCCATACAGGGGGGTACTACGAGCAGTACTTC	CASTHTGGYYEQYF
-	14	TRBJ2-7	TRBV19	-	TGTGCCAGTAGTATCAATCTAGGAACCTACGAGCAGTACTTC	CASSINLGTYEQYF
few	14	TRBJ2-7	TRBV18	-	TGTGCCAGCTCACCTTCTTCCGGAGAGTACGAGCAGTACTTC	CASSPSSGEYEQYF
-	13	TRBJ2-7	TRBV5-1	TRBD2	TGCGCCAGCAGCTTAGCGGGAGACGACGAGCAGTACTTC	CASSLAGDDEQYF
-	13	TRBJ2-2	TRBV29-1	-	TGCAGCGTTGAAGGGGGGGGCGCCGGGGAGCTGTTTTTT	CSVEGGGAGELFF
-	13	TRBJ1-2	TRBV11-3	-	TGTGCCAGCAGCTTAGGAACAGGGTATGGCTACACCTTC	CASSLGTGYGYTF
once	15	TRBJ2-5	TRBV18	TRBD2	TGTGCCAGCTCCCGGGGTACTAGCGCCCAAGAGACCCAGTACTTC	CASSRGTSAQETQYF
-	13	TRBJ2-7	TRBV6-5	TRBD2	TGTGCCAGCAAGAGCGGGAGCTCCTACGAGCAGTACTTC	CASKSGSSYEQYF
-	15	TRBJ2-7	TRBV10-3	-	TGTGCCATCAGCCAGACAGGCACTGCGGCCTACGAGCAGTACTTC	CAISQTGTAAYEQYF
-	14	TRBJ1-2	TRBV19	TRBD1	TGTGCCAGTAGGGTAACAGGGGAGGCCTATGGCTACACCTTC	CASRVTGEAYGYTF
-	15	TRBJ2-7	TRBV25-1	-	TGTGCCAGCAGTGATTCCACCGATAGCGCCTACGAGCAGTACTTC	CASSDSTDSAYEQYF
few	15	TRBJ1-5	TRBV7-2	-	TGTGCCAGCAGCCAGGGGCGGGCGGGCAATCAGCCCCAGCATTTT	CASSQGRAGNQPQHF
-	15	TRBJ2-7	TRBV27	TRBD2	TGTGCCAGCAGTTTTCGACTAGCGGGAGACTACGAGCAGTACTTC	CASSFRLAGDYEQYF
-	14	TRBJ2-7	TRBV7-2	-	TGTGCCAGCACCCCCGGGCGGGCCTCCTACGAGCAGTACTTC	CASTPGRASYEQYF
-	13	TRBJ2-7	TRBV6-5	-	TGTGCCAGCAGTCAGGGTAGCTCCTACGAGCAGTACTTC	CASSQGSSYEQYF
few	15	TRBJ2-1	TRBV27	TRBD2	TGTGCCAGCAGTTTTGGACTAGCGGGAGGGGTAGGGCAGTTCTTC	CASSFGLAGGVGQFF
few	15	TRBJ1-1	TRBV27	TRBD1	TGTGCCAGCAGTCGCGACAGGGGGATGAACACTGAAGCTTTCTTT	CASSRDRGMNTEAFF
-	12	TRBJ2-7	TRBV29-1	-	TGCAGCGTTGATTTCGGCTCCTACGAGCAGTACTTC	CSVDFGSYEQYF
-	14	TRBJ1-3	TRBV11-2	-	TGTGCCAGCAGCTTAGCCCACTCTGGAAACACCATATATTTT	CASSLAHSGNTIYF
once	15	TRBJ1-4	TRBV7-9	-	TGTGCCAGCAGCTTATCGCGGGGGGCTAATGAAAAACTGTTTTTT	CASSLSRGANEKLFF
few	14	TRBJ2-1	TRBV2	TRBD2	TGTGCCACCGGGAGGCGGGAAGTAAACAATGAGCAGTTCTTC	CATGRREVNNEQFF
-	15	TRBJ2-3	TRBV2	TRBD2	TGTGCCAGCAGTGAACCTAGCGGGAGGCTAGATACGCAGTATTTT	CASSEPSGRLDTQYF
once	15	TRBJ2-7	TRBV19	TRBD2	TGTGCCAGTAGTATCGGCGGGAGGCCTATCTACGAGCAGTACTTC	CASSIGGRPIYEQYF
-	13	TRBJ1-1	TRBV9	-	TGTGCCAGCGAACCCAGGGTGGCGACTGAAGCTTTCTTT	CASEPRVATEAFF
-	14	TRBJ2-7	TRBV28	TRBD2	TGTGCCAGCAGCCGGACTAGGGTTTCCTACGAGCAGTACTTC	CASSRTRVSYEQYF
once	14	TRBJ2-7	TRBV5-1	-	TGCGCCAGCAGCTTGGACACAAATTCCTACGAGCAGTACTTC	CASSLDTNSYEQYF
-	15	TRBJ2-7	TRBV9	TRBD2	TGTGCCAGCAGCGTAGCGGGTAGCGGGAGCTACGAGCAGTACTTC	CASSVAGSGSYEQYF
-	13	TRBJ1-2	TRBV7-2	-	TGTGCCAGCAGCTTAAGGGGCCAGGGGGGCTACACCTTC	CASSLRGQGGYTF
-	14	TRBJ2-2	TRBV18	-	TGTGCCAGCTCACCAGCGCGAGACACCGGGGAGCTGTTTTTT	CASSPARDTGELFF
-	14	TRBJ2-5	TRBV4-2	-	TGTGCCAGCAGCCAAGATCCGGAGGGTGAGACCCAGTACTTC	CASSQDPEGETQYF
-	16	TRBJ1-5	TRBV6-1	-	TGTGCCAGCAGTGCCCGCCACAGGTCCGGCAATCAGCCCCAGCATTTT	CASSARHRSGNQPQHF
-	12	TRBJ2-7	TRBV6-1	-	TGTGCCAGCAAAACAGGGAACTACGAGCAGTACTTC	CASKTGNYEQYF
-	14	TRBJ1-1	TRBV2	TRBD1	TGTGCCAGCAGGAGACAGGGGCAAGCCACTGAAGCTTTCTTT	CASRRQGQATEAFF
-	14	TRBJ2-6	TRBV6-5	-	TGTGCCAGCAGTTATTTGCGGGGGGCCAACGTCCTGACTTTC	CASSYLRGANVLTF
few	11	TRBJ2-7	TRBV28	-	TGTGCCAGCAGTTCCCCTGTCGAGCAGTACTTC	CASSSPVEQYF
-	15	TRBJ1-4	TRBV19	TRBD1	TGTGCCAGTACCACGACAGGGACCACTAATGAAAAACTGTTTTTT	CASTTTGTTNEKLFF